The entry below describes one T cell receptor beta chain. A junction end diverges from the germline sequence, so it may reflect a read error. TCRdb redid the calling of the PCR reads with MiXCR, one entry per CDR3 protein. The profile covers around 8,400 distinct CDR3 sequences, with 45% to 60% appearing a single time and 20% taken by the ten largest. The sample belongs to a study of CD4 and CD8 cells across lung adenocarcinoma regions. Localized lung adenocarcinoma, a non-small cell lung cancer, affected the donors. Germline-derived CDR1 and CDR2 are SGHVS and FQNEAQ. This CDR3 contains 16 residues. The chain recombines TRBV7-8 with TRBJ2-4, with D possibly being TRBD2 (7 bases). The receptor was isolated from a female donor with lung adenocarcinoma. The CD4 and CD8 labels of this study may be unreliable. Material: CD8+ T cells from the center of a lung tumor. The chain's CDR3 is CASRLSGGQTKKIQYF. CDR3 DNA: TGTGCCAGCAGGTTATCGGGGGGCCAGACCAAAAAGATTCAGTACTTC.